This T cell receptor beta chain originates from a study of blood T cell repertoires in COVID-19. On the study more broadly: Spain, Italy and the United States supplied samples that represented acute and convalescent COVID-19.

Profiling relied on immunoSEQ multiplex PCR, and the TCRdb table lists in-frame clones only, not all of them. Among some 260,000 clones listed, about 85% were seen once. CDR3 length equals 15 residues. Germline values: CDR1 SGHRS, CDR2 YFSETQ. V dropped 6 bases and J dropped 7 bases, with 19 bases sitting between them. The receptor was derived from a woman in her twenties or thirties with acute COVID-19. The specimen sequenced was PBMCs or T cells enriched from blood (not recorded which). The chain employs TRBV5-1 and TRBJ1-4, with a tentative D call TRBD1 (6 bases). The CDR3 here is CASTQGQGSLEKLFF. The CDR3 DNA reads as TGCGCCAGCACCCAAGGCCAGGGGTCTCTTGAAAAACTGTTTTTT.